Here is one T cell receptor (beta chain) with its context. Its antigen is as yet unknown. This sample is part of a study of regulatory T cells in long-lasting Graves disease. Whole-study results and caveats: The researchers studied only peripheral blood, not thyroid tissue. The study found TRBV28, TRBJ1-2 and TRBJ2-5 favored in persistent disease. Lower TCR diversity characterized persistent Graves' patients relative to newly diagnosed patients.

The TCR beta library used iRepertoire HTBI primers with Arm-PCR amplification of CDR3. Source study methods: Identified segments across samples numbered 60 or so TRBV and over eleven TRBJ. TCRdb ran MiXCR on the multiplex PCR reads and lists one entry per CDR3 protein. In this record, the V and J calls reflect TCRdb's handling and not the investigators' own analysis. The table shows approximately 290,000 distinct CDR3 sequences, with 22% occurring only once. Stated time point: persistent/refractory GD, antithyroid drugs over 5 years with positive TRAb. From PBMCs, RNA was extracted and then used to make the TCR library. J lost 4 bases, V lost 5 bases, and 4 bases had no gene match. The CDR3 spans 12 residues. Germline V gene lookup returns CDR1 DFQATT and CDR2 SNEGSKA (reference sequence).

This chain joins TRBV20-1 and TRBJ1-2, with 7 bases aligning to TRBD1. The source was peripheral blood mononuclear cells (PBMCs), collected when the disease was refractory, from a patient treated with antithyroid drugs. The clonotype originates from a female donor with Graves disease. The CDR3 coding sequence is TGCAGTGCTTTTCCAGGGGGCTATGGCTACACCTTC. This sequence encodes CSAFPGGYGYTF.